Each of the 10 T cell receptor beta chains below was sequenced from the same sample in a study of blood T cells in healthy people across ages. Combining a sample-barcoded 5' primer with a J-beta primer mix, a second PCR ran for about 7 to 12 cycles. MiXCR, run by TCRdb on the 5' RACE reads, gives a single entry per CDR3 protein. The profile covers about 840,000 distinct CDR3 sequences, with roughly 29% appearing a single time and roughly 10% taken by the ten largest. The data were also submitted as part of a second study, on T cells of mothers and their children.

Material: blood. The receptors originated from a woman aged 35 to 49 in good health.

This clonotype was recorded a few times. The chain employs TRBV5-1 and TRBJ1-1; tentative D call: TRBD1 (5 bases). Trimming stripped 2 bases from V and 3 bases from J, with 17 bases between. This CDR3 spans 16 amino acids. Germline-derived CDR1 and CDR2 are SGHRS and YFSETQ. The CDR3 protein is CASSFGGELVDTEAFF. The CDR3 DNA sequence: TGCGCCAGCAGCTTTGGAGGGGAACTGGTCGACACTGAAGCTTTCTTT.

This clonotype occurred a few times. J is TRBJ1-4 and V is TRBV7-9; tentatively, D is TRBD1 (5 bases). Germline V gene data show CDR1 as SEHNR and CDR2 as FQNEAQ (reference sequence). Trimming pared 5 bases from V and 3 bases from J, leaving 10 bases between. The CDR3 totals 14 residues. CDR3 bases: TGTGCCAGCAGCCAGGGAAGCTCTAATGAAAAACTGTTTTTT. Translated, it gives CASSQGSSNEKLFF.

The chain carries TRBV7-2 and TRBJ1-4, with D tentatively TRBD1 (5 bases). V was cut by 4 bases and J by 4 bases, with 19 bases left in between. Germline V CDR1 and CDR2: SGHTA, FQGNSA. This CDR3 is 17 amino acids long. The chain's CDR3 is CASSSPGTTSLNEKLFF. The CDR3 DNA reads as TGTGCCAGCAGCTCCCCGGGGACCACAAGCCTTAATGAAAAACTGTTTTTT.

In the case of this clonotype: A read error is possible here, since a much larger clone lies one base away. The chain is built from TRBV29-1 and TRBJ2-1; D perhaps matches TRBD2 (5 bases). This CDR3 region has 13 residues. From germline, CDR1 is SQVTM and CDR2 ANQGSEA. The V end was cut by 3 bases, the J end by 10 bases, with 16 bases between. CDR3 amino acids: CSVEGELSYEQFF. The CDR3 region has the DNA TGCAGCGTTGAGGGAGAGCTTTCCTACGAGCAGTTCTTC.

This clonotype was counted between two and nine times. This chain connects TRBV7-2 to TRBJ2-4; 7 nucleotides match TRBD1. V trimming: 5 bases; J trimming: 0 bases; junction bases outside the gene matches: 7. This CDR3 is 16 amino acids long. Germline V gene data show CDR1 as SGHTA and CDR2 as FQGNSA. CDR3 amino acids: CASSPRQGVAKNIQYF. The CDR3 region has the DNA TGTGCCAGCAGCCCCCGACAGGGAGTAGCCAAAAACATTCAGTACTTC. Combining the CDR3 with reference TRBV7-2 and TRBJ2-4 gives the whole variable domain GAGVSQSPSNKVTEKGKDVELRCDPISGHTALYWYRQSLGQGLEFLIYFQGNSAPDKSGLPSDRFSAERTGGSVSTLTIQRTQQEDSAVYLCASSPRQGVAKNIQYFGAGTRLSVL.

This clonotype came up a few times. A much more abundant neighbour one base away suggests this may be a read error. The rearrangement links TRBV9 to TRBJ2-7; D call uncertain. Per germline, CDR1 SGDLS and CDR2 YYNGEE. The CDR3 has 12 amino acids. V was clipped by 8 bases and J by 6 bases, with 15 bases between them. The DNA for the CDR3 is TGTGCCAGTGGGAAGGGTCCCTGCGAGCAGTACTTC. Translation gives CASGKGPCEQYF. Drawing the rest from reference TRBV9 and TRBJ2-7, the complete variable domain is DSGVTQTPKHLITATGQRVTLRCSPRSGDLSVYWYQQSLDQGLQFLIQYYNGEERAKGNILERFSAQQFPDLHSELNLSSLELGDSALYFCASGKGPCEQYFGPGTRLTVT.

This sequence joins TRBV7-9 and TRBJ1-2; D is undetermined. Germline V gene sequence: CDR1 SEHNR, CDR2 FQNEAQ (reference sequence). The V end was cut by 1 base, the J end by 6 bases, with 9 bases between. The CDR3 runs to 13 residues. CDR3 sequence reads: CASSLVEGHGYTF. The CDR3 coding sequence is TGTGCCAGCAGCTTAGTAGAAGGGCATGGCTACACCTTC.

This clonotype has only one observation. The chain uses TRBV7-8 and TRBJ2-2, with 13 bases fitting TRBD2. V was clipped by 5 bases and J by 7 bases; unmatched bases: 4. Per the germline V gene, CDR1 is SGHVS and CDR2 is FQNEAQ. This CDR3 spans 15 amino acids. The CDR3 coding sequence is TGTGCCAGCAGCACTAGCGGGGGGGCGATCGGGGAGCTGTTTTTT. This encodes CASSTSGGAIGELFF.

The CDR3 DNA follows: TGTGCCAGCAGTACAGGGGGGACCAAAAACATTCAGTACTTC. It yields the protein CASSTGGTKNIQYF. The J gene is TRBJ2-4, the V gene TRBV28, with TRBD1 matching over 8 bases. J lost 2 bases, V lost 5 bases, and 2 bases had no gene match. Germline CDR1 MDHEN, CDR2 SYDVKM. This CDR3 has 14 residues.

The chain joins TRBV7-2 to TRBJ2-7; D could derive from TRBD1 or TRBD2 (5 bases each). The CDR3 is 14 residues long. V was clipped by 4 bases and J by 2 bases, with 12 bases between them. The germline V gene has CDR1 SGHTA and CDR2 FQGNSA. CDR3 protein: CTSSSRDGAYEQYF. Here the CDR3 DNA reads TGTACCAGCAGCTCTAGGGACGGAGCCTACGAGCAGTACTTC. Based on the CDR3 plus reference TRBV7-2 and TRBJ2-7, the full variable domain is GAGVSQSPSNKVTEKGKDVELRCDPISGHTALYWYRQSLGQGLEFLIYFQGNSAPDKSGLPSDRFSAERTGGSVSTLTIQRTQQEDSAVYLCTSSSRDGAYEQYFGPGTRLTVT.